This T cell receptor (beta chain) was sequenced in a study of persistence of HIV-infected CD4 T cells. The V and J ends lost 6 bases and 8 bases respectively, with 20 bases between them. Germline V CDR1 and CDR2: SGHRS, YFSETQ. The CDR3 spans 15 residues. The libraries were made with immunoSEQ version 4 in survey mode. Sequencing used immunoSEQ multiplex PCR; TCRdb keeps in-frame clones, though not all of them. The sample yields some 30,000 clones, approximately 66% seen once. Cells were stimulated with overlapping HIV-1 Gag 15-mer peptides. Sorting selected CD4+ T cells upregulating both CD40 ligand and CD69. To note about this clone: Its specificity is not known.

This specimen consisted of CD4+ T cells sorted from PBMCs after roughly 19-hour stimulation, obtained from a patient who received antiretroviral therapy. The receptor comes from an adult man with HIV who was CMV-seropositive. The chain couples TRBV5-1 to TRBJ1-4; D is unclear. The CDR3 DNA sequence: TGCGCCAGCACCGAGAAGGGCTACGACGGGGAAAAACTGTTTTTT. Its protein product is CASTEKGYDGEKLFF.